Below are 32 T cell receptor beta chains sequenced from a single sample in a study of blood T cell repertoires in COVID-19. The data were produced by immunoSEQ multiplex PCR, yet TCRdb's version contains in-frame clones alone and is incomplete. The repertoire includes 200,000 to 250,000 clones, around 87% of them detected once, and approximately 3% sits in the top ten. Sequencing input: peripheral blood. These receptors were obtained from a man in his sixties with acute or convalescent COVID-19.

The chain links TRBV4-3 to TRBJ2-1, with 9 bases that match TRBD2. Germline V CDR1 and CDR2: LGHNA, YSLEER. V was clipped by 3 bases and J by 7 bases; unmatched bases: 10. This CDR3 spans 16 amino acids. CDR3 protein: CASSQEERGEGNEQFF. Written as DNA, the CDR3 is TGCGCCAGCAGCCAGGAAGAGCGGGGGGAGGGAAATGAGCAGTTCTTC.

The rearrangement uses TRBV19 and TRBJ2-5, with a weak D call TRBD1 (6 bases). CDR1 LNHDA and CDR2 SQIVND come from the germline V gene (reference sequence). The CDR3 totals 12 residues. The ends were cut back, 5 bases at V and 4 bases at J, with 8 bases in the middle. CDR3 in amino acids: CASSEGGETQYF. As DNA, the CDR3 is TGTGCCAGTAGTGAAGGGGGAGAGACCCAGTACTTC.

V and J are TRBV19 and TRBJ2-7, with TRBD1 identical over 9 bases. The junction had 10 bases not matched to a gene; V was cut back by 6 bases and J by 4 bases. This CDR3 comprises 15 residues. Germline lookup yields CDR1 LNHDA and CDR2 SQIVND (reference sequence). CDR3 sequence (DNA): TGTGCCAGTAGCCCGGGGACAGGGACATTGTACGAGCAGTACTTC. Its protein product is CASSPGTGTLYEQYF.

As for this clone: One junction end disagrees with the germline gene, perhaps due to a read error. V and J are TRBV7-2 and TRBJ2-5, with D tentatively TRBD2 (5 bases). CDR3 length: 18 residues. CDR1 is SGHTA, CDR2 FQGNSA, per germline. This chain's CDR3 is CASSLARSGFGYQETQYF. As DNA, the CDR3 is TGTGCCAGCAGCCTAGCTCGGTCGGGGTTCGGGTACCAAGAGACCCAGTACTTC.

The chain carries TRBV11-2 and TRBJ2-2, with D uncertain. The CDR3 consists of 13 residues. The V gene's germline CDR1 is SGHAT and CDR2 FQNNGV. The V end lost 3 bases, the J end lost 5 bases, and 7 bases lay between the germline ends. The CDR3 coding sequence is TGTGCCAGCAGCTTCCAGATAACCGGGGAGCTGTTTTTT. Translation gives CASSFQITGELFF.

This clone has a single count. The rearrangement joins TRBV10-1 to TRBJ2-3; 8 nucleotides match TRBD2. V shed 8 bases and J 0 bases; nucleotides not matched to a gene: 10. Per the germline V gene, CDR1 is WNHNN and CDR2 is SYGVQD (reference sequence). The CDR3 has 16 amino acids. CDR3 in amino acids: CASGDGGARSTDTQYF. DNA of the CDR3: TGCGCCAGCGGAGACGGGGGGGCACGAAGCACAGATACGCAGTATTTT.

DNA for the CDR3: TGTGCCAGCAGTGATCGGGGGGGAAGTGAGCAGTTCTTC. Translated: CASSDRGGSEQFF. The chain uses TRBV2 and TRBJ2-1, with 8 nucleotides matching TRBD2. Germline V gene lookup returns CDR1 SNHLY and CDR2 FYNNEI. CDR3 length: 13 amino acids. With V trimmed by 3 bases and J by 9 bases, 4 bases remained unmatched.

CDR3 residues: CASSVDFSGNTIYF. The CDR3 nucleotides read TGTGCCAGCAGCGTAGACTTCTCTGGAAACACCATATATTTT. This sequence joins TRBV9 and TRBJ1-3, with D uncertain. The ends were cut back, 0 bases at V and 0 bases at J, with 4 bases in the middle. The CDR3 has 14 residues. The germline V gene encodes CDR1 SGDLS and CDR2 YYNGEE.

The chain recombines TRBV5-8 with TRBJ2-5; D is perhaps TRBD2 (5 bases). The CDR3 covers 18 residues. Germline assignment: CDR1 SGHTS and CDR2 YDEGEE. V lost 4 bases and J 3 bases, leaving 25 bases between the germline ends. The DNA for the CDR3 is TGTGCCAGCAGCCAAAGCCGGCGGACGGGCTTCGGGAAAGAGACCCAGTACTTC. It codes for CASSQSRRTGFGKETQYF.

This clone was seen only once. The chain has TRBV29-1 and TRBJ2-5; D uncertain. Germline V gene data show CDR1 as SQVTM and CDR2 as ANQGSEA. The V and J ends lost 4 bases and 0 bases respectively, with 9 bases between them. This CDR3 spans 13 amino acids. CDR3 bases: TGCAGCGTTGCCCAGACATACCAAGAGACCCAGTACTTC. Protein product: CSVAQTYQETQYF.

The V and J genes are TRBV27 and TRBJ1-2, with 9 bases lining up with TRBD1. In germline, CDR1 is MNHEY, CDR2 SMNVEV (reference sequence). The CDR3 contains 15 residues. V dropped 4 bases and J dropped 6; count of bases not matched to a gene: 9. DNA of the CDR3: TGTGCCAGCAGTTCCCCACAGGGGGCAACGAATGGCTACACCTTC. It translates to CASSSPQGATNGYTF.

The chain combines TRBV19 with TRBJ2-3, with 7 bases aligning to TRBD1. The J segment lost 4 bases and the V segment lost 7 bases, leaving 11 bases of the junction unmatched. CDR3 length equals 15 residues. CDR1 is LNHDA, CDR2 SQIVND, per germline (reference sequence). This CDR3 is CASIPGDSSSDTQYF. Here the CDR3 DNA reads TGTGCCAGTATCCCCGGGGACAGCTCTTCAGATACGCAGTATTTT.

V and J are TRBV5-1 and TRBJ1-2, with TRBD1 as a possible D gene (6 bases). This CDR3 comprises 14 residues. CDR1 and CDR2 (germline): SGHRS, YFSETQ. Trimming took off 7 bases at V and 7 bases at J, with 20 bases between the two ends. The chain's CDR3 is CASATQGTTGGYTF. CDR3 nucleotides: TGCGCCAGCGCCACCCAGGGGACTACCGGTGGCTACACCTTC.

Here the CDR3 DNA reads TGTGCCAGCAGTTCTAACCCCGGGACAGGGGCTTACTATGGCTACACCTTC. Protein product: CASSSNPGTGAYYGYTF. This chain connects TRBV28 to TRBJ1-2; 10 positions match TRBD1. The germline V gene encodes CDR1 MDHEN and CDR2 SYDVKM. This CDR3 comprises 17 residues. V shed 4 bases and J 3 bases; nucleotides not matched to a gene: 11.

This chain links TRBV3-1 (or the pseudogene TRBV3-2) with TRBJ2-3, with D perhaps TRBD2 (6 bases). Germline V lookup: CDR1 LGHDT, CDR2 YNNKEL (reference sequence). Trimming took 4 bases from V and 8 from J, leaving 13 bases between them. This CDR3 contains 13 residues. CDR3 coding DNA: TGTGCCAGCAGCCGCATGGACGGGGGTACGCAGTATTTT. Its translation is CASSRMDGGTQYF.

The rearrangement joins TRBV5-1 to TRBJ2-2, with 8 bases that match TRBD2. CDR1 is SGHRS, CDR2 YFSETQ, per germline. The CDR3 extends over 16 amino acids. V lost 0 bases and J lost 0; bases outside the gene matches: 1. The CDR3 sequence is CASSLGLAPNTGELFF. The DNA for the CDR3 is TGCGCCAGCAGCTTGGGACTAGCGCCGAACACCGGGGAGCTGTTTTTT.

This chain uses TRBV14 with TRBJ2-1, with TRBD1 identical over 8 bases. Losses at the gene ends were 4 bases for V and 3 bases for J; bases not matched to a gene: 5. Germline lookup yields CDR1 SGHDN and CDR2 FVKESK. This CDR3 spans 15 amino acids. CDR3 amino acids: CASSPPGGGYNEQFF. The CDR3 coding sequence is TGTGCCAGCAGCCCCCCAGGGGGCGGCTACAATGAGCAGTTCTTC.

CDR3 nucleotide sequence: TGTGCCACCCGGGGGGCGGCTAATGAAAAACTGTTTTTT. Translation gives CATRGAANEKLFF. This chain connects TRBV12-3 or TRBV12-4 to TRBJ1-4; D is perhaps TRBD1 (6 bases). V was cut by 10 bases and J by 3 bases, with 12 bases left in between. The CDR3 is 13 amino acids.

V is TRBV28 and J is TRBJ1-5; 10 bases line up with TRBD1. Unmatched junction bases numbered 7, after V lost 9 bases and J lost 2 bases. Germline CDR1 reads MDHEN; CDR2 reads SYDVKM. The CDR3 consists of 15 residues. The CDR3 bases are TGTGCCAGTTCGACAGGGGGCAGTCGCAATCAGCCCCAGCATTTT. This translates into CASSTGGSRNQPQHF.

The V gene is TRBV6-5, the J gene TRBJ2-1; 8 positions agree with TRBD2. The CDR3 has 13 residues. CDR1 MNHEY and CDR2 SVGAGI come from the germline V gene. With 7 bases clipped from V and 6 bases from J, the junction kept 5 bases outside the gene matches. The CDR3 loop is CASTSGGFNEQFF. The CDR3 DNA is TGTGCCAGCACCAGCGGGGGATTCAATGAGCAGTTCTTC.

V gene TRBV11-1 combines with J gene TRBJ2-7; 7 positions match TRBD1. J gave up 0 bases and V 8 bases, and 10 bases lay outside the gene matches. CDR1 is SGHAT and CDR2 is FQDESV in the germline V gene (reference sequence). The CDR3 loop spans 15 amino acids. As DNA, the CDR3 is TGTGCCAGCCCAGGGGGACAGCGGAGCTCCTACGAGCAGTACTTC. This translates into CASPGGQRSSYEQYF.

The chain recombines TRBV19 with TRBJ2-3; 7 bases line up with TRBD2. V dropped 2 bases and J dropped 1; count of bases not matched to a gene: 3. This CDR3 has 15 amino acids. CDR1 is LNHDA, CDR2 SQIVND, per germline (reference sequence). The CDR3 loop is CASSIREGGTDTQYF. Written as DNA, the CDR3 is TGTGCCAGTAGTATAAGGGAGGGTGGCACAGATACGCAGTATTTT.

The genes are TRBV6-5 and TRBJ2-7; D is ambiguous. Germline CDR1 reads MNHEY; CDR2 reads SVGAGI. The CDR3 totals 14 residues. V lost 5 bases and J 4 bases, leaving 15 bases between the germline ends. This CDR3 reads CASSPHPAGYEQYF. As DNA, the CDR3 is TGTGCCAGCAGTCCCCACCCGGCCGGGTACGAGCAGTACTTC.

The genes are TRBV3-1 (or the pseudogene TRBV3-2) and TRBJ1-2; D not certain. The V end was cut by 3 bases, the J end by 4 bases, with 21 bases between. CDR3 length: 17 residues. From germline, CDR1 is LGHDT and CDR2 YNNKEL (reference sequence). This CDR3 is CASSHPSGGRSSYGYTF. CDR3 DNA: TGTGCCAGCAGCCACCCCTCGGGAGGGCGTAGTTCCTATGGCTACACCTTC.

This chain uses TRBV20-1 with TRBJ2-5; D not resolved. V was pared by 6 bases and J by 5 bases, with 10 bases between. There are 11 residues in the CDR3. CDR1 DFQATT and CDR2 SNEGSKA come from the germline V gene (reference sequence). This chain's CDR3 is CSARLGETQYF. The CDR3 DNA sequence: TGCAGTGCCCGTCTCGGGGAGACCCAGTACTTC.

The chain uses TRBV5-4 and TRBJ2-3; D not certain. V was cut by 2 bases and J by 4 bases, with 8 bases left in between. The CDR3 length is 13 residues. Germline CDR1 reads SGHNT; CDR2 reads YYREEE (reference sequence). CDR3 nucleotides: TGTGCCAGCAGCTTATTAGTCCCAGATACGCAGTATTTT. Translating it yields CASSLLVPDTQYF.

This clone was observed a single time. The V call is TRBV13, the J call TRBJ2-3; 9 nucleotides align to TRBD2. The CDR3 sequence is 16 residues long. Trimming cost V 1 base and J 3 bases; bases outside gene matches: 5. Germline assignment: CDR1 PRHDT and CDR2 FYEKMQ (reference sequence). DNA for the CDR3: TGTGCCAGCAGCTTAGAGGGACTAGCCCTTACAGATACGCAGTATTTT. Translated, it gives CASSLEGLALTDTQYF.

This chain links TRBV6-6 with TRBJ2-1; D is uncertain. The CDR3 is 14 residues long. Trimming shortened V by 5 bases and J by 0 bases, and 8 bases separated the two germline ends. Germline V lookup: CDR1 MNHNY, CDR2 SVGAGI (reference sequence). CDR3 loop: CASSSRSSYNEQFF. Written as DNA, the CDR3 is TGTGCCAGCAGTAGCCGGAGCTCCTACAATGAGCAGTTCTTC.

The chain uses TRBV6-2 or TRBV6-3 and TRBJ2-6; 8 nucleotides line up with TRBD1. V trimming: 1 base; J trimming: 0 bases; junction bases outside the gene matches: 8. The CDR3 runs 19 residues. Germline CDR1 reads MNHEY; CDR2 reads SVGEGT. The CDR3 protein is CASSYYGQGTLSGANVLTF. The CDR3 region has the DNA TGTGCCAGCAGTTACTACGGACAGGGTACCCTCTCTGGGGCCAACGTCCTGACTTTC.

The chain carries TRBV3-1 (or the pseudogene TRBV3-2) and TRBJ1-2; TRBD1 aligns across 10 bases. Germline V gene data show CDR1 as LGHDT and CDR2 as YNNKEL (reference sequence). The J segment lost 0 bases and the V segment lost 4 bases, leaving 11 bases of the junction unmatched. This CDR3 has 18 residues. As DNA, the CDR3 is TGTGCCAGCAGCCCTCGCTCAATCGGGACAGGGGCTAACTATGGCTACACCTTC. Its translation: CASSPRSIGTGANYGYTF.

The chain has TRBV5-1 and TRBJ2-7, with no clear D. The ends were cut back, 0 bases at V and 7 bases at J, with 14 bases in the middle. This CDR3 comprises 14 residues. Germline V gene lookup returns CDR1 SGHRS and CDR2 YFSETQ. The DNA for the CDR3 is TGCGCCAGCAGCTTGGACAGCCCGACGTGGGAGCAGTACTTC. It codes for CASSLDSPTWEQYF.

This clone was detected once. The chain joins TRBV7-9 to TRBJ2-7, with TRBD1 as a possible D gene (6 bases). Per the germline V gene, CDR1 is SEHNR and CDR2 is FQNEAQ (reference sequence). The CDR3 has 15 amino acids. V lost 5 bases and J lost 2, with 16 bases in between. DNA for the CDR3: TGTGCCAGCAGCCCGGGACACCCTGGGGCCTACGAGCAGTACTTC. Translated: CASSPGHPGAYEQYF.